Listed here are 22 T cell receptor beta chains from one sample, sequenced in a study of PD-1 blockade in mismatch repair-deficient tumors. This table comes from immunoSEQ multiplex PCR, and its TCRdb copy is limited to in-frame clones, with some not included. This sample has tens of thousands of clones; 79% occur once, and the top ten carry roughly 22%. Sequenced here: peripheral blood, sampled 4 weeks after starting pembrolizumab. The source is an adult with mismatch repair-deficient cancer.

V gene TRBV6-5 combines with J gene TRBJ2-7; no reliable D call. Germline values: CDR1 MNHEY, CDR2 SVGAGI. This CDR3 spans 15 amino acids. Trimming cost V 8 bases and J 2 bases, with 19 bases left between them. The CDR3 spells CASSLEPSLAYEQYF. CDR3 in DNA: TGTGCCAGCTCCCTCGAGCCGTCGTTAGCCTACGAGCAGTACTTC.

This chain connects TRBV5-1 to TRBJ2-7; TRBD2 matches at 9 bases. The V and J ends lost 5 bases and 5 bases, in that order; junction bases with no gene match: 11. The CDR3 runs 15 residues. CDR1 and CDR2 from the germline V gene are SGHRS and YFSETQ. The CDR3: CASRNQVAGVNEQYF. CDR3 bases: TGCGCCAGCAGAAACCAAGTAGCGGGAGTTAACGAGCAGTACTTC. The full variable domain, with the rest looked up from reference TRBV5-1 and TRBJ2-7, is KAGVTQTPRYLIKTRGQQVTLSCSPISGHRSVSWYQQTPGQGLQFLFEYFSETQRNKGNFPGRFSGRQFSNSRSEMNVSTLELGDSALYLCASRNQVAGVNEQYFGPGTRLTVT.

CDR3 sequence: CASSYRSPPYEQYF. DNA for the CDR3: TGTGCCAGCAGTTACAGGTCTCCACCTTACGAGCAGTACTTC. The V gene is TRBV27, the J gene TRBJ2-7; possibly TRBD1 for D (5 bases). The V end was cut by 4 bases, the J end by 4 bases, with 14 bases between. From germline, CDR1 is MNHEY and CDR2 SMNVEV (reference sequence). The CDR3 has 14 amino acids.

This sequence joins TRBV18 and TRBJ2-5; weak D call: TRBD1 (5 bases). Germline CDR1 KGHSH, CDR2 LQKENI. The CDR3 extends over 14 amino acids. Trimming left V 3 bases short and J 5 bases short, with 13 bases between. This CDR3 reads CASSPTRAGETQYF. The CDR3 region has the DNA TGTGCCAGCTCACCGACCAGGGCCGGGGAGACCCAGTACTTC.

V usage is TRBV6-1 and J usage is TRBJ1-1; perhaps TRBD1 as D (6 bases). Germline V gene data show CDR1 as MNHNS and CDR2 as SASEGT. The CDR3 is 13 residues long. V lost 8 bases, J lost 6 bases, and 16 bases lay in between. CDR3 loop: CASAAGAGAEAFF. CDR3 DNA sequence: TGTGCCAGCGCGGCAGGGGCCGGGGCTGAAGCTTTCTTT.

This clone was detected once. The chain combines TRBV4-1 with TRBJ1-1; TRBD1 is a possible D gene (5 bases). The CDR3 is 14 amino acids. Trimming left V 4 bases short and J 0 bases short, with 9 bases between. Germline V gene data show CDR1 as MGHRA and CDR2 as YSYEKL. This chain's CDR3 is CASSRQTMNTEAFF. The CDR3 region has the DNA TGCGCCAGCAGCCGACAGACGATGAACACTGAAGCTTTCTTT.

The chain links TRBV5-1 to TRBJ1-1; 8 bases align to TRBD1. Unmatched junction bases numbered 6, after V lost 4 bases and J lost 1 base. Germline values: CDR1 SGHRS, CDR2 YFSETQ. CDR3 length: 15 residues. CDR3 bases: TGCGCCAGCAGCAGAGGACAGGGAGCGAACACTGAAGCTTTCTTT. Residues: CASSRGQGANTEAFF.

The chain recombines TRBV30 with TRBJ1-2; the match to TRBD1 covers 8 bases. This CDR3 contains 13 residues. Germline V gene data show CDR1 as GTSNPN and CDR2 as SVGIG (reference sequence). With V trimmed by 2 bases and J by 4 bases, 3 bases remained unmatched. CDR3 bases: TGTGCCTGGAGTTTACAGGGGGGCTATGGCTACACCTTC. Encoded protein: CAWSLQGGYGYTF.

CDR3 nucleotide sequence: TGTGCCAGCAGGACGACAGGGAGTAGTAATACGCAGTATTTT. Amino acids: CASRTTGSSNTQYF. This chain joins TRBV27 and TRBJ2-3; TRBD1 aligns across 7 bases. V lost 6 bases and J lost 7; bases outside the gene matches: 10. Germline values: CDR1 MNHEY, CDR2 SMNVEV (reference sequence). This CDR3 contains 14 residues.

The V and J genes are TRBV9 and TRBJ2-7, with TRBD2 identical over 16 bases. The CDR3 is 14 residues long. V was pared by 2 bases and J by 10 bases, with 3 bases of the junction left unmatched. In germline, CDR1 is SGDLS, CDR2 YYNGEE. CDR3 nucleotide sequence: TGTGCCAGCAGCGTGGGACTAGCGGGAGGGCCACAGTACTTC. Translated, it gives CASSVGLAGGPQYF.

This clone was detected only a few times. The gene calls are TRBV6-6 and TRBJ2-7; D is tentatively TRBD1 or TRBD2 (5 bases each). This CDR3 is 14 amino acids long. The V and J ends lost 2 bases and 4 bases respectively, with 12 bases between them. Germline V gene data show CDR1 as MNHNY and CDR2 as SVGAGI (reference sequence). This CDR3 reads CASSYQGVGYEQYF. For the CDR3, the DNA is TGTGCCAGCAGTTACCAGGGAGTCGGTTACGAGCAGTACTTC.

The J gene is TRBJ2-7, the V gene TRBV5-6, with D perhaps TRBD1 (6 bases). V was shortened by 3 bases and J by 2 bases, with 18 bases between the two germline ends. CDR1 is SGHDT, CDR2 YYEEEE, per germline. The CDR3 covers 16 residues. CDR3 sequence reads: CASSWGPRPHPYEQYF. The CDR3 coding sequence is TGTGCCAGCAGCTGGGGGCCCCGGCCCCATCCCTACGAGCAGTACTTC.

This chain links TRBV28 with TRBJ2-4, with 9 bases fitting TRBD1. V lost 4 bases to trimming and J lost 9 bases; unmatched junction nucleotides: 4. This CDR3 comprises 13 residues. CDR1 MDHEN and CDR2 SYDVKM come from the germline V gene. The CDR3 coding sequence is TGTGCCAGCAGTTCGGGACAGGGCTTCATTCAGTACTTC. The encoded protein is CASSSGQGFIQYF.

The chain employs TRBV28 and TRBJ2-5; TRBD2 matches 10 bases. The CDR3 contains 14 residues. The germline CDR1 and CDR2 sequences are MDHEN and SYDVKM. J gave up 5 bases and V 7 bases, and 7 bases lay outside the gene matches. The CDR3 loop reads CASTGSGRGETQYF. The CDR3 nucleotides read TGTGCCAGCACGGGGAGCGGGAGGGGGGAGACCCAGTACTTC.

The chain combines TRBV6-4 with TRBJ2-1, with D hard to call. The V end was cut by 0 bases, the J end by 2 bases, with 8 bases between. CDR1 is MRHNA and CDR2 is SNTAGT in the germline V gene. This CDR3 contains 15 residues. The CDR3 DNA sequence: TGTGCCAGCAGTGACTCACCAGACCCCTACAATGAGCAGTTCTTC. As protein: CASSDSPDPYNEQFF.

The chain has TRBV7-8 and TRBJ1-5; tentatively, D is TRBD1 (5 bases). Germline V gene lookup returns CDR1 SGHVS and CDR2 FQNEAQ. This CDR3 has 15 residues. Trimming took off 5 bases at V and 4 bases at J, with 15 bases between the two ends. The DNA of the CDR3 is TGTGCCAGCAGCCGAATGGGGGAGCAGAATCAGCCCCAGCATTTT. It translates to CASSRMGEQNQPQHF.

The genes are TRBV28 and TRBJ2-5, with D perhaps TRBD2 (5 bases). The germline V and J ends were trimmed by 8 bases and 2 bases, with 24 bases remaining between them. Per the germline V gene, CDR1 is MDHEN and CDR2 is SYDVKM. The CDR3 loop spans 17 amino acids. The CDR3 reads CASRSLGAIRSQETQYF. DNA for the CDR3: TGTGCCAGCCGCTCATTGGGAGCCATCCGATCTCAAGAGACCCAGTACTTC.

This sequence joins TRBV15 and TRBJ2-6; D ambiguous. Looked up from germline, CDR1 is LNHNV and CDR2 is YYDKDF (reference sequence). The V and J ends lost 0 bases and 3 bases respectively, with 6 bases between them. CDR3 length equals 15 residues. CDR3 in amino acids: CATSRDPHGANVLTF. Written as DNA, the CDR3 is TGTGCCACCAGCAGAGATCCCCATGGGGCCAACGTCCTGACTTTC.

This clone showed up many times. The V call is TRBV9, the J call TRBJ2-3; TRBD2 aligns across 10 bases. The V and J ends lost 3 bases and 2 bases, in that order; junction bases with no gene match: 9. Germline V gives CDR1 SGDLS, CDR2 YYNGEE. The CDR3 totals 17 residues. CDR3: CASSARTGLAATDTQYF. The CDR3 DNA reads TGTGCCAGCAGCGCCCGAACCGGACTAGCGGCCACAGATACGCAGTATTTT.

This rearrangement joins TRBV11-3 to TRBJ1-1; D not certain. The length of the CDR3 is 13 residues. CDR1 SGHNT and CDR2 YENEEA come from the germline V gene. V lost 5 bases to trimming and J lost 2 bases, with 9 bases between them. The CDR3 DNA reads TGTGCCAGCAGCCTCCCGTTCAACACTGAAGCTTTCTTT. It encodes CASSLPFNTEAFF.

The J gene is TRBJ2-7, the V gene TRBV5-6; 11 bases agree with TRBD2. Trimming removed 5 bases from V and 3 bases from J; junction bases left unmatched: 7. Germline V gene lookup returns CDR1 SGHDT and CDR2 YYEEEE. The CDR3 covers 15 residues. DNA of the CDR3: TGTGCCAGCAGATCACTAGCGGGAGTATTCTACGAGCAGTACTTC. It codes for CASRSLAGVFYEQYF.

This chain uses TRBV5-1 with TRBJ2-6; 9 bases line up with TRBD1. The CDR3 has 17 amino acids. The junction had 6 bases not matched to a gene; V was cut back by 4 bases and J by 1 base. CDR1 is SGHRS and CDR2 is YFSETQ in the germline V gene. The CDR3 DNA is TGCGCCAGCAGCAGCGGGACAGGGTGGTCTGGGGCCAACGTCCTGACTTTC. Its protein product is CASSSGTGWSGANVLTF.